This T cell receptor (beta chain) is from a study of blood T cell repertoires in COVID-19. V lost 1 base, J lost 1 base, and 6 bases lay in between. This CDR3 is built from 14 residues. Per germline, CDR1 LGHDT and CDR2 YNNKEL (reference sequence). Clones were sequenced by immunoSEQ multiplex PCR, and TCRdb holds only the in-frame ones, with some missing. The sample holds roughly 200,000 clones; roughly 90% are singletons and the top ten take just over 2.5%. The sequencing input was PBMCs or T cells enriched from blood (not recorded which). The V gene is TRBV3-1 (or the pseudogene TRBV3-2), the J gene TRBJ2-3; tentative D call: TRBD2 (6 bases). The sequence derives from a woman in her twenties or thirties who had recovered from COVID-19. CDR3 DNA sequence: TGTGCCAGCAGCCAAGGCGGGGGCACAGATACGCAGTATTTT. Protein sequence: CASSQGGGTDTQYF.